This T cell receptor (beta chain) was profiled in a study of cytomegalovirus exposure and HLA in healthy donors. Study-wide results and limits: A later analysis associated about 18,000 TCR beta sequences with HLA alleles at a 0.05 false discovery rate. A later analysis revealed that TCR association rates differed between HLA loci, peaking at DRB1 and bottoming out at HLA-C. It was likely that a cluster of highly shared sequence variants was a sequencing artifact.

The CDR3 runs 16 residues. Germline CDR1 MGHRA, CDR2 YSYEKL. Trimming left V 3 bases short and J 4 bases short, with 18 bases between. PCR amplification relied on 60 Vbeta primers (plus 13 Jbeta primers). Here immunoSEQ multiplex PCR was the method, and the copy in TCRdb shows in-frame clones only, minus some. The table lists around 180,000 clones, around four fifths of them singletons. In regard to this clone: Its antigen remains unidentified.

Healthy bone marrow donors made up the cohort. The J gene is TRBJ1-1, the V gene TRBV4-1, with D possibly TRBD1 on 6 matching bases. Material for sequencing was PBMCs. The sequence was collected from a woman aged 25 to 39 in good health and CMV-seropositive. CDR3 sequence: CASSQPTAGVGTEAFF. CDR3 in DNA: TGCGCCAGCAGCCAGCCTACCGCAGGGGTGGGCACTGAAGCTTTCTTT.